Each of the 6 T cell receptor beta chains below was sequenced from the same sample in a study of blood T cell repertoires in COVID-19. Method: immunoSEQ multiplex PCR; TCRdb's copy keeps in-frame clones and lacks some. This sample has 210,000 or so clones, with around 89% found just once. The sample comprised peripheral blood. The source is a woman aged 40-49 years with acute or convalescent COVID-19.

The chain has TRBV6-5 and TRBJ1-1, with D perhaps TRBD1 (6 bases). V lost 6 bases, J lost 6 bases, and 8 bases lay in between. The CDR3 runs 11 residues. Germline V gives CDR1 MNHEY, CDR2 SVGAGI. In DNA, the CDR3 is TGTGCCAGCAGACGACAGGCTGAAGCTTTCTTT. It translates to CASRRQAEAFF.

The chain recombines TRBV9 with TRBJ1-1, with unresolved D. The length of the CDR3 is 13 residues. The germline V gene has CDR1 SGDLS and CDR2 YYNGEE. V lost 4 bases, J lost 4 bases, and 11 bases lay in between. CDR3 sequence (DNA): TGTGCCAGCAGCTCCTCCGGAGCCACTGAAGCTTTCTTT. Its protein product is CASSSSGATEAFF.

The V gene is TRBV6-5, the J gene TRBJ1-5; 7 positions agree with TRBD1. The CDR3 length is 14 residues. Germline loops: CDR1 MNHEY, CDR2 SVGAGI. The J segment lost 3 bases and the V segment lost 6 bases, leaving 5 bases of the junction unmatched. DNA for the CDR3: TGTGCCAGCAGACACAGGGGTTTCAATCAGCCCCAGCATTTT. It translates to CASRHRGFNQPQHF.

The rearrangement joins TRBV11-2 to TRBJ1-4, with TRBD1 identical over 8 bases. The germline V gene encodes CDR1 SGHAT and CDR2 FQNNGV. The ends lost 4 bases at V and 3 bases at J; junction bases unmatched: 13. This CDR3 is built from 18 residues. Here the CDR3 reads CASSWGRGRGSPNEKLFF. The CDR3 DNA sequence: TGTGCCAGCAGCTGGGGCAGGGGGCGGGGAAGCCCTAATGAAAAACTGTTTTTT.

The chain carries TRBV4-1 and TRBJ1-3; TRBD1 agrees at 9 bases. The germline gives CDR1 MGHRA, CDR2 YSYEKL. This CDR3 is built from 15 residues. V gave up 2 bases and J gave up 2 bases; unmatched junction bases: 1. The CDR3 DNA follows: TGCGCCAGCAGCCAACGGACAGGGGCTGGAAACACCATATATTTT. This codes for CASSQRTGAGNTIYF.

In DNA form, the CDR3 reads TGCAGCGTGACACCGCGACAGAGTGAAGCTTTCTTT. It yields the protein CSVTPRQSEAFF. The V and J genes are TRBV29-1 and TRBJ1-1, with D possibly matching TRBD1 (5 bases). The CDR3 sequence is 12 residues long. V was trimmed by 6 bases and J by 7 bases, leaving 15 bases between them. Germline V gives CDR1 SQVTM, CDR2 ANQGSEA.